The clone carrying this T cell receptor beta chain was seen ten or more times. The antigen is undetermined. The sample comes from a study of regulatory T cells in long-lasting Graves disease. Study context: Persistence in Graves' disease denoted antithyroid drug use beyond 5 years alongside positive TSH receptor antibodies.

General observations from the study: Persistent patients shared thousands of public clonotypes among themselves. Newly diagnosed patients shared fewer, at about a thousand. Researchers reported studying only peripheral blood, not thyroid tissue.

With iRepertoire HTBI primers and Arm-PCR of CDR3 regions, TCR beta libraries were built. Using its own MiXCR run on the multiplex PCR reads, TCRdb lists one record per CDR3 protein. The sample includes about 470,000 distinct CDR3 sequences, 20% to 25% of them seen just once. Germline V gene lookup returns CDR1 SNHLY and CDR2 FYNNEI. This CDR3 is 16 amino acids long. Trimming left V 9 bases short and J 2 bases short, with 17 bases between. The time point: persistent/refractory GD, antithyroid drugs over 5 years with positive TRAb. Construction of the TCR library relied on RNA isolated from PBMCs. The V call is TRBV2, the J call TRBJ1-6; a possible D gene is TRBD1 (6 bases). This sequence originates from a female donor with Graves disease. Material: peripheral blood mononuclear cells (PBMCs), obtained when the disease was refractory, from a patient treated with antithyroid drugs. The CDR3 spells CARRDTSAPYNSPLHF. In nucleotides, the CDR3 is TGTGCCAGGAGGGACACCTCTGCGCCCTATAATTCACCCCTCCACTTT.